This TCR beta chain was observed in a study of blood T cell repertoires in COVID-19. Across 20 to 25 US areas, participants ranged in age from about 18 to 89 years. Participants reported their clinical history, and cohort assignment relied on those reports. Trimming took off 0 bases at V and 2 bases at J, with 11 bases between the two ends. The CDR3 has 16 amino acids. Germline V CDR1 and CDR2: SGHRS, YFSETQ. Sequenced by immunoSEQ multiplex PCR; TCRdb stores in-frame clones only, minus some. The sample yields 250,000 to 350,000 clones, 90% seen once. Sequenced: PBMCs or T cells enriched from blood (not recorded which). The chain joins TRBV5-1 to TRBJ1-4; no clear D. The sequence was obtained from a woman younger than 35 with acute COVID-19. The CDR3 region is CASSLGGRRTNEKLFF. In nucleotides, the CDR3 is TGCGCCAGCAGCTTGGGAGGGAGGAGGACTAATGAAAAACTGTTTTTT.